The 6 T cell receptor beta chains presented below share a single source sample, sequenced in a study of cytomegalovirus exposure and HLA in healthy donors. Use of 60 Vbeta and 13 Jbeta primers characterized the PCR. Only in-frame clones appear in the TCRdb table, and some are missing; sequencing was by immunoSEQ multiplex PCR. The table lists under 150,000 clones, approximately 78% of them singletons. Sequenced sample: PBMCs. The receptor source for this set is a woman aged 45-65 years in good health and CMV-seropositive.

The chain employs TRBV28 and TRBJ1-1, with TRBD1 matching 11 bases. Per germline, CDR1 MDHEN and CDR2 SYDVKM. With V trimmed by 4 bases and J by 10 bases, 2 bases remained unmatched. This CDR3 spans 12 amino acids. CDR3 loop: CASSSGQGAAFF. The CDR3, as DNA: TGTGCCAGCAGTTCAGGACAGGGGGCAGCTTTCTTT.

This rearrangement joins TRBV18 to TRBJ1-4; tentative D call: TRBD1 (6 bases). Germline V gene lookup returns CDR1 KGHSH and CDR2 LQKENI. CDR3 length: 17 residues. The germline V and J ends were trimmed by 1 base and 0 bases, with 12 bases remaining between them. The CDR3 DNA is TGTGCCAGCTCACCACGCGTCTCAGGGGCAACTAATGAAAAACTGTTTTTT. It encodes CASSPRVSGATNEKLFF.

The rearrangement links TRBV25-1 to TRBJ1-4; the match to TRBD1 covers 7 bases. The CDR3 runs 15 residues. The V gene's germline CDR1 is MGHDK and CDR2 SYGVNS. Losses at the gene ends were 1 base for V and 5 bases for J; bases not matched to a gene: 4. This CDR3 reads CASSEWARGNEKLFF. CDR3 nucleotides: TGTGCCAGCAGTGAATGGGCCAGGGGGAATGAAAAACTGTTTTTT.

CDR3 sequence reads: CASSPRGPNYGYTF. The CDR3, as DNA: TGTGCCAGCTCACCAAGGGGGCCCAACTATGGCTACACCTTC. The rearrangement joins TRBV18 to TRBJ1-2; TRBD1 matches 7 bases. Germline V gives CDR1 KGHSH, CDR2 LQKENI. The V gene end was trimmed by 2 bases and the J gene end by 2 bases; junction bases not matched to a gene: 2. There are 14 residues in the CDR3.

CDR3 sequence reads: CASSQGGMAYNEQFF. The CDR3 DNA reads as TGTGCCAGCTCACAAGGCGGGATGGCCTACAATGAGCAGTTCTTC. The chain uses TRBV18 and TRBJ2-1; perhaps TRBD2 as D (6 bases). From germline, CDR1 is KGHSH and CDR2 LQKENI. The V end lost 4 bases, the J end lost 2 bases, and 12 bases lay between the germline ends. The CDR3 is made up of 15 amino acids.

CDR3: CASSRLERATDTQYF. The CDR3 nucleotides are TGTGCCAGCAGTAGGCTGGAGCGGGCCACAGATACGCAGTATTTT. This chain joins TRBV6-6 and TRBJ2-3, with a possible D match to TRBD2 (6 bases). Germline assignment: CDR1 MNHNY and CDR2 SVGAGI (reference sequence). CDR3 length equals 15 residues. V dropped 5 bases and J dropped 2 bases, with 14 bases sitting between them.